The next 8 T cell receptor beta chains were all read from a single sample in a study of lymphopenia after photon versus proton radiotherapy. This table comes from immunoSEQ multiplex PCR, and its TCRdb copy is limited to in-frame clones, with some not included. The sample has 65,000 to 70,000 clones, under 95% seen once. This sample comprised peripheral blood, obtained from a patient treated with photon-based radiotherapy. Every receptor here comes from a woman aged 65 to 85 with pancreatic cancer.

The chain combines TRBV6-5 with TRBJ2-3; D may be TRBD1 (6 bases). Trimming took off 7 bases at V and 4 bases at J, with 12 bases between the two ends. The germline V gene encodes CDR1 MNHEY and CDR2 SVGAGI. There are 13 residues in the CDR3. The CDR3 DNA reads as TGTGCCAGCACCCTGGGGGCCTCAGATACGCAGTATTTT. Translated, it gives CASTLGASDTQYF.

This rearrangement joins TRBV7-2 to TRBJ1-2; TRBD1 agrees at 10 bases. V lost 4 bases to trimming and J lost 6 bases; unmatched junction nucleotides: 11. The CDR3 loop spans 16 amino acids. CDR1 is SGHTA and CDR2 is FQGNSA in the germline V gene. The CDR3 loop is CASSSTSGTGENGYTF. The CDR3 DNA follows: TGTGCCAGCAGCTCTACCTCCGGGACAGGGGAGAATGGCTACACCTTC.

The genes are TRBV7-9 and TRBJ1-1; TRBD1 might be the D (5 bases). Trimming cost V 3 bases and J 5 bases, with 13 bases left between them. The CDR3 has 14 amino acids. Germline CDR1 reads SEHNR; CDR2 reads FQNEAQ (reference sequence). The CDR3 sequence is CASSFTGGRTEAFF. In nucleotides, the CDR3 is TGTGCCAGCAGCTTTACGGGGGGTAGAACTGAAGCTTTCTTT.

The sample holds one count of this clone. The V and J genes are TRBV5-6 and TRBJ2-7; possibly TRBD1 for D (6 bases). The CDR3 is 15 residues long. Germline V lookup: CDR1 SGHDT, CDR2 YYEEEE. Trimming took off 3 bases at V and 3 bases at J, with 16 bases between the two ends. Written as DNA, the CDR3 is TGTGCCAGCAGCTCCGGGTTTGGGGGCTTCTACGAGCAGTACTTC. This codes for CASSSGFGGFYEQYF.

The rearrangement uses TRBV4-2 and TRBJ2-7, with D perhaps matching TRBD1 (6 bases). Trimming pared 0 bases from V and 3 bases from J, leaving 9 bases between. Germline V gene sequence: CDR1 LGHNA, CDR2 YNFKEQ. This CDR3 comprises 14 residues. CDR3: CASSQERTDYEQYF. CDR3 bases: TGTGCCAGCAGCCAAGAACGGACAGACTACGAGCAGTACTTC.

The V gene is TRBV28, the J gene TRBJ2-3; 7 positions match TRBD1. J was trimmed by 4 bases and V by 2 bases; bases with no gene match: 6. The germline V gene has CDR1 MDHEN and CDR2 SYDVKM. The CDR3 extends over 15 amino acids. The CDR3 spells CASSLLGDRADTQYF. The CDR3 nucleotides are TGTGCCAGCAGTTTACTCGGGGACAGAGCAGATACGCAGTATTTT.

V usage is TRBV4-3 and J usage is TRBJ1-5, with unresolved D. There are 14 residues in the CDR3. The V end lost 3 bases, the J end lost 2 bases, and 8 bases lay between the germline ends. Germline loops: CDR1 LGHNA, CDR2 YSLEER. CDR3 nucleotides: TGCGCCAGCAGCCAGGGTCTGGGCAATCAGCCCCAGCATTTT. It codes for CASSQGLGNQPQHF.

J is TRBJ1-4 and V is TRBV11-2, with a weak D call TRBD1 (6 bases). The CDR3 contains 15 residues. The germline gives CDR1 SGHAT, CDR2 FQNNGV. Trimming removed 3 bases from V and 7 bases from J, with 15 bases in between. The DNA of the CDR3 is TGTGCCAGCAGCTTGAGTTTGGGGGCTGGTGAAAAACTGTTTTTT. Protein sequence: CASSLSLGAGEKLFF.